This T cell receptor beta chain was profiled in a study of blood T cells in healthy people across ages. Study-level points and caveats: Strongly correlated with naive T cell percentage was TCR beta diversity.

The authors ran a second PCR of 7 to 11 cycles using a sample-barcoded 5' primer and a J-beta primer mix. TCRdb used MiXCR to reprocess the 5' RACE reads, holding one entry per CDR3 protein. Here the sample spans more than 600,000 distinct CDR3 sequences, 20% to 30% being singletons. For this clonotype: Its specificity is unknown.

Donors ranged from roughly 6 to 90 years old and were healthy Caucasians in Russia. The same sample was also used in a study of T cells of mothers and their children.

This sequence was found in a boy aged 5-17 years in good health. The material sequenced was blood.

CDR3: CASSPGQGSGEQYF. CDR3 nucleotide sequence: TGCGCCAGCAGCCCGGGACAGGGATCTGGCGAGCAGTACTTC. The chain links TRBV4-3 to TRBJ2-7; 9 positions match TRBD1. The CDR3 has 14 amino acids. Germline V gene data show CDR1 as LGHNA and CDR2 as YSLEER. Germline trimming cut 4 bases from V and 6 bases from J; bases unmatched to any gene: 7.